The clone carrying this T cell receptor beta chain is a singleton in its sample. The use of a sample-barcoded 5' primer and a J-beta primer mix characterized a second PCR of about 6 to 11 cycles. A single record per CDR3 protein comes from TCRdb applying MiXCR to the 5' RACE reads. The sample records over 600,000 distinct CDR3 sequences, approximately 40% being singletons. The data belong to a study of blood T cells in healthy people across ages. This CDR3 spans 15 amino acids. V was clipped by 3 bases and J by 6 bases, with 12 bases between them. The germline V gene encodes CDR1 KGHSH and CDR2 LQKENI.

The origin of this receptor is a man older than 75 in good health. Sequencing was performed on blood. The chain employs TRBV18 and TRBJ1-6; D might be TRBD1 (5 bases). CDR3 loop: CASSPDSPGNSPLHF. The CDR3 bases are TGTGCCAGCTCACCTGACAGCCCTGGTAATTCACCCCTCCACTTT.